This T cell receptor beta chain comes out of a study of shared clonotypes between healthy human individuals. Findings and caveats of the study: Clonotypes shared by all four sorted-subset donors had higher generation probabilities than non-shared clonotypes. Sequencing of the sorted subsets was shown by rarefaction to be incomplete despite large depth.

With regard to this clone: As yet, its antigen is unknown.

Naive CD4+ cells were CD45RA-selected; the remaining cells were memory. Samples underwent the assay at deep level. Method: immunoSEQ multiplex PCR; TCRdb's copy keeps in-frame clones and lacks some. The table shows approximately 980,000 clones, with 76% occurring only once. This receptor was obtained from a man in his late teens or twenties in good health. The material sequenced was memory CD4+ T cells sorted from blood. Subset denoted: CD45RA-negative fraction.

The CDR3 here is CASSKGLASGRQETQYF. The DNA for the CDR3 is TGCGCCAGCAGCAAGGGGCTAGCCTCTGGTAGACAAGAGACCCAGTACTTC. The chain uses TRBV5-1 and TRBJ2-5; D assignment may be TRBD1 or TRBD2 (5 bases each). This CDR3 spans 17 amino acids. Trimming shortened V by 4 bases and J by 2 bases, and 21 bases separated the two germline ends. Germline V lookup: CDR1 SGHRS, CDR2 YFSETQ. Full variable domain (missing parts from reference TRBV5-1 and TRBJ2-5): KAGVTQTPRYLIKTRGQQVTLSCSPISGHRSVSWYQQTPGQGLQFLFEYFSETQRNKGNFPGRFSGRQFSNSRSEMNVSTLELGDSALYLCASSKGLASGRQETQYFGPGTRLLVL.